This TCR beta chain was found in a study of blood T cell repertoires in COVID-19. Germline-derived CDR1 and CDR2 are ENHRY and SYGVKD. The CDR3 totals 12 residues. V was shortened by 8 bases and J by 7 bases, with 12 bases between the two germline ends. Seattle cases were enrolled at active infection and followed longitudinally. Sequenced by immunoSEQ multiplex PCR; TCRdb stores in-frame clones only, minus some. This table holds 200,000 to 250,000 clones, more than 70% found once. The receptor was isolated from a woman under 40 with COVID-19, enrolled during active disease. The chain uses TRBV10-3 and TRBJ2-1; D might be TRBD2 (5 bases). What was sequenced was peripheral blood. In DNA, the CDR3 is TGTGCCATCGCCGACGGGGTAAATGAGCAGTTCTTC. Translated: CAIADGVNEQFF.